The rows below give T cell receptor beta chains drawn from one sample of a study of OX40 agonist ivuxolimab in advanced cancers. Libraries were prepared by immunoSEQ multiplex PCR; TCRdb keeps only in-frame clonotypes and omits some of them. Found here are over 20,000 clones, 75% to 90% of them singletons; the top ten hold 30% to 35%. The sample in question was CD4+ or CD8+ T cells sorted from blood, obtained in a trial of the OX40 agonist ivuxolimab. These receptors all stem from an adult with an advanced solid tumor such as melanoma, head and neck, liver or kidney cancer. Each CDR3 is given with its conserved first and last residue. Some rows have no size entry. The others give once, few or many, or a class for an expanded clone.

V gene	clone size	J gene	CDR3 protein
TRBV7-2	NA	TRBJ2-1	CASSLVGHLPTYNEQFF
TRBV7-6	NA	TRBJ2-3	CASSSEATGQSTDTQYF
TRBV27	NA	TRBJ1-6	CASSSLQGSYNSPLHF
TRBV30	NA	TRBJ2-2	CALIRLANTGELFF
TRBV7-8	NA	TRBJ2-7	CASTLEAGQGVHEQSF
TRBV7-9	once	TRBJ1-5	CASSSIMDDQPQHF
TRBV4-2	NA	TRBJ2-3	CASGLPGGGYGADTQYF
TRBV6-5	NA	TRBJ2-1	CASRNRTNEQFF
TRBV5-6	NA	TRBJ2-1	CASSLRTDYNEQFF
TRBV7-8	NA	TRBJ1-1	CASISVGDYKGTEAFF
TRBV7-8	NA	TRBJ2-7	CASSLAGLAGSLSYEQYF
TRBV7-9	NA	TRBJ1-2	CASSNAGTYGYTF
TRBV4-3	NA	TRBJ2-7	CASSYWTGSEQYF
TRBV27	NA	TRBJ2-1	CASSDRGLYNEQFF
TRBV19	NA	TRBJ2-1	CASSILAGTNEQFF
TRBV5-1	NA	TRBJ2-7	CASSLLAEANEQYF
TRBV5-4	NA	TRBJ2-2	CASSQEGGTGELFF
TRBV15	medium-sized	TRBJ2-5	CATSTRGEETQYF
TRBV5-4	NA	TRBJ1-2	CASSQLDSEYLDGYTF
TRBV5-6	NA	TRBJ2-5	CASSFGETQYF
TRBV6-5	NA	TRBJ1-2	CASSYGGRRGYTF
TRBV7-6	NA	TRBJ2-3	CASSLDPRTDTQYF
TRBV6-5	NA	TRBJ1-6	CASSYAGDNSPLHF
TRBV2	NA	TRBJ2-1	CASSFAPGGHNEQFF
TRBV16	NA	TRBJ1-5	CASSQSMGTRNQPQHF
TRBV27	NA	TRBJ1-2	CASSLTFNYGYTF
TRBV15	NA	TRBJ2-1	CATSMTSGRMDEQFF
TRBV19	NA	TRBJ2-7	CASTSGAGSYEQYF
TRBV20-1	NA	TRBJ2-5	CSARGSETQYF
TRBV7-3	NA	TRBJ2-1	CASSLGFLADNEQFF
TRBV7-6	few	TRBJ1-3	CASSLGADDRSGNTIYF
TRBV9	NA	TRBJ2-3	CASSVVSQGGDTQYF
TRBV7-9	few	TRBJ2-3	CASSVTADTQYF
TRBV9	NA	TRBJ2-7	CASSDGMPRSEQYF
TRBV10-2	NA	TRBJ2-7	CASSSGLAGVSSYEQYF
TRBV5-1	NA	TRBJ2-7	CASSNGQAPYEQYF
TRBV10-3	NA	TRBJ2-3	CAISEKGLATRTDTQYF
TRBV5-1	once	TRBJ1-5	CASSEYSNQPQHF
TRBV19	NA	TRBJ2-2	CASSRYTGELFF
TRBV9	NA	TRBJ2-3	CASSVDGGAASTDTQYF